The sequence of this T cell receptor (beta chain) was determined in a study of PD-1 blockade in classical Hodgkin lymphoma. Study-level results: Reported findings placed baseline TCR diversity lower in newly diagnosed patients (compared with healthy donors).

Remarks on this clone: The antigen remains undetermined.

Stated time point: cycle 4 day 1 (C4D1), after 6 weeks of nivolumab. In every patient, relapse followed autologous stem cell transplantation, while exposure to brentuximab vedotin differed. The CDR3 loop spans 16 amino acids. Germline CDR1 reads SGHVS; CDR2 reads FNYEAQ. V lost 5 bases and J 4 bases, leaving 20 bases between the germline ends. Sequencing used immunoSEQ multiplex PCR; TCRdb keeps in-frame clones, though not all of them. This table holds 25,000 to 35,000 clones, 72% found once. The TCR was taken from a human donor with classical Hodgkin lymphoma. This material consisted of peripheral blood mononuclear cells (PBMCs), taken before the fourth cycle of nivolumab. The rearrangement joins TRBV7-6 to TRBJ1-2, with unresolved D. CDR3 protein: CASSPSQEGQIYGYTF. CDR3 bases: TGTGCCAGCAGCCCTTCGCAAGAAGGGCAGATCTATGGCTACACCTTC.